These T cell receptor beta chains were read from a single sample in a study of CD8 T cells in Susac syndrome. TCRdb ran MiXCR on the immunoSEQ multiplex PCR reads and lists one entry per CDR3 protein. The sample includes roughly 130,000 distinct CDR3 sequences, less than 95% of them seen just once. Sequencing was performed on CD4+ T cells from PBMCs. The receptors come from a human donor with multiple sclerosis. The CDR3 runs from the conserved cysteine through the conserved F or W. A D gene is named only where the DNA matches it firmly. Rows give clone size only sometimes, using once, few, many, or a class for an expanded clone.

clone_size j_call v_call cdr3_length d_call cdr3_aa cdr3_nt
once TRBJ1-3 TRBV18 17 - CASSPSEQWSSGNTIYF TGTGCCAGCTCACCATCGGAACAGTGGAGCTCTGGAAACACCATATATTTT
- TRBJ1-5 TRBV29-1 13 - CSVQGLGNQPQHF TGCAGCGTCCAAGGACTCGGCAATCAGCCCCAGCATTTT
- TRBJ1-3 TRBV3-1 15 - CASSRRPLEGNTIYF TGTGCCAGCAGCCGCAGACCACTGGAAGGAAACACCATATATTTT
- TRBJ2-3 TRBV7-3 16 TRBD2 CASSSTSGGFRDTQYF TGTGCCAGCAGCTCGACTAGCGGGGGGTTTAGAGATACGCAGTATTTT
- TRBJ1-1 TRBV6-2/TRBV6-3 15 - CASSRGGGGHTEAFF TGTGCCAGCAGTCGAGGAGGGGGTGGGCACACTGAAGCTTTCTTT
- TRBJ1-2 TRBV20-1 13 - CSASPRGGNGYTF TGCAGTGCTAGCCCTCGGGGGGGTAATGGCTACACCTTC
- TRBJ2-5 TRBV7-6 17 TRBD2 CASSLKAGTSGVETQYF TGTGCCAGCAGCTTAAAGGCCGGGACTAGCGGGGTTGAGACCCAGTACTTC
- TRBJ2-5 TRBV10-3 14 - CAISESLSQETQYF TGTGCCATCAGTGAGTCTCTCAGCCAAGAGACCCAGTACTTC
- TRBJ2-1 TRBV7-2 15 - CASSLRAGADDEQFF TGTGCCAGCAGCTTACGGGCCGGGGCCGACGATGAGCAGTTCTTC
- TRBJ1-1 TRBV7-2 14 - CASSQGIRNTEAFF TGTGCCAGCTCCCAGGGGATTAGGAACACTGAAGCTTTCTTT
- TRBJ2-3 TRBV30 12 TRBD2 CAWDPGGDTQYF TGTGCCTGGGATCCGGGGGGTGATACGCAGTATTTT
once TRBJ2-1 TRBV14 13 TRBD1 CASGDRGYNEQFF TGTGCCAGCGGGGACAGGGGCTACAATGAGCAGTTCTTC
- TRBJ2-7 TRBV30 13 - CAWSENSSYEQYF TGTGCCTGGAGTGAAAACAGCTCCTACGAGCAGTACTTC
- TRBJ2-1 TRBV30 14 TRBD2 CAWSEERGANEQFF TGTGCCTGGAGCGAAGAGCGGGGGGCCAATGAGCAGTTCTTC
- TRBJ2-1 TRBV30 13 - CAHTSSSYNEQFF TGTGCCCATACTAGCAGCTCCTACAATGAGCAGTTCTTC
- TRBJ1-1 TRBV7-3 13 - CASSSNHRQTAFF TGTGCCAGCAGCTCAAACCATCGACAGACGGCTTTCTTT
once TRBJ2-7 TRBV6-5 14 - CASSFGPGLYEQYF -
- TRBJ2-1 TRBV19 14 TRBD2 CASSVLAGNYEQFF TGTGCCAGTAGTGTACTAGCGGGAAACTATGAGCAGTTCTTC
- TRBJ1-5 TRBV5-1 14 TRBD1 CASSLGGAREPQHF TGCGCCAGCAGCTTAGGGGGCGCGAGAGAGCCCCAGCATTTT
- TRBJ1-2 TRBV29-1 11 - CSVVGHLGYTF TGCAGCGTCGTGGGACACCTCGGCTACACCTTC
- TRBJ2-3 TRBV5-6 15 TRBD2 CASSLGTRLSDTQYF TGTGCCAGCAGCTTGGGGACTAGGTTGTCAGATACGCAGTATTTT
- TRBJ2-5 TRBV3-1 17 TRBD2 CASSHGGAGVSQETQYF TGTGCCAGCAGCCACGGAGGAGCGGGAGTCTCCCAAGAGACCCAGTACTTC
- TRBJ2-2 TRBV28 14 - CASSSSGLVGELFF TGTGCCAGCAGCTCAAGTGGACTGGTCGGGGAGCTGTTTTTT
- TRBJ2-5 TRBV29-1 12 TRBD1 CSAKGGSETQYF TGCAGCGCTAAAGGGGGCTCAGAGACCCAGTACTTC
- TRBJ1-2 TRBV7-9 14 TRBD1 CASSGQGGPGGYTF TGTGCCAGCAGCGGACAGGGGGGTCCTGGTGGCTACACCTTC
- TRBJ2-2 TRBV19 15 TRBD1 CASSIQTGATGELFF TGTGCCAGTAGTATTCAGACAGGGGCGACCGGGGAGCTGTTTTTT
- TRBJ1-3 TRBV29-1 12 - CSVDSSGNTIYF TGCAGCGTTGACTCCTCTGGAAACACCATATATTTT
- TRBJ1-2 TRBV6-4 13 - CASSGPGGDGYTF TGTGCCAGCAGTGGCCCGGGAGGGGATGGCTACACCTTC
- TRBJ2-2 TRBV12-3/TRBV12-4 15 - CASSPGGTITGELFF TGTGCCAGCAGTCCGGGGGGCACTATCACCGGGGAGCTGTTTTTT